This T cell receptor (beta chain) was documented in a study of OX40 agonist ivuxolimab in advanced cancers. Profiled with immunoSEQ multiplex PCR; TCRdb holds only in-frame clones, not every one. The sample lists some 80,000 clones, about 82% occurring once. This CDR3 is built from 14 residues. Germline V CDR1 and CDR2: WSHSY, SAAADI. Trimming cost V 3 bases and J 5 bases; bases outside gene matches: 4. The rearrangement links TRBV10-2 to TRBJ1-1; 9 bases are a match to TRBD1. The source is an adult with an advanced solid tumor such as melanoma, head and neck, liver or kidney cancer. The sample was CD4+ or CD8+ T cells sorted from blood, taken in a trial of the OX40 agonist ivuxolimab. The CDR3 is CASSEQGALTEAFF. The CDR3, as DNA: TGCGCCAGCAGTGAACAGGGGGCTTTGACTGAAGCTTTCTTT.